This T cell receptor beta chain was sequenced in a study of cytomegalovirus exposure and HLA in healthy donors (dated 2017 in TCRdb). Background on the whole study: An earlier analysis of some 550 of the donors reported about 250 Gb of sequence data and about 100 million unique TCR beta sequences from 150 million to 200 million T cells. Donor age, sex, ethnicity and CMV serostatus were compiled together with the repertoire data. A later genetic analysis used genome-wide SNP genotypes for about 60% of the roughly 700 donors, treating that subset as a discovery cohort. The study combined high-throughput TCR immunosequencing, statistical association of individual TCRs with disease status, and machine learning to predict cytomegalovirus infection status. The aim of the study was to test whether cataloging public T cell receptors could identify signatures of past pathogen exposure. Every discovery cohort repertoire had been produced on one sequencing platform. The number of typed donors differed by locus: about 629-630 for A, B, C, DRB1 and DQB1; 522 for DQA1; 606 for DPA1; and about 450 for DPB1. Across 300 to 400 genotyped donors of the cohort, an average of approximately 220,000 unique TCR beta nucleotide sequences per donor were sequenced, and roughly 17% of those sequences were non-productive. Rather than using new phenotypic data, the later analysis identified candidate immune exposures from TCR beta sequences and from how often those sequences occurred across donors. Four to six DR-DQ haplotypes were handled as single units for association and clustering because linkage in the cohort was strong. In a later analysis, previously published TCR beta repertoires from some 640 donors were re-analyzed and high-resolution HLA genotyping was added so that TCR occurrence patterns could be studied. HLA typing included class I and class II loci at four-digit resolution. In addition to the first cohort of about 650 subjects, a separate validation cohort of approximately 120 different subjects was used. An earlier analysis of several hundred of the donors applied high-throughput TCR beta sequencing to assess whether each TCR beta V gene segment acted as functional or pseudogenic. An early release covering about 600 HLA-typed donors comprised roughly 300 gigabases of sequencing data and about 90 million unique TCR sequences. Among the roughly 430 genotyped donors, 81% belonged to the genetic ancestry cluster associated with self-reported Caucasian donors. The T cell repertoires of 550 to 850 subjects were profiled by immunosequencing and related to cytomegalovirus serostatus. Beyond this particular receptor, the publication reports: A cluster of highly shared sequence variants was judged likely to represent a technical artifact of the sequencing pipeline. The study listed 164 TCR beta chains as associated with cytomegalovirus. HLA typing was unavailable for some donors at each locus, so association tests used only the typed subset. Roughly uniform sequencing depth across donors was assumed in presence/absence analyses, although this assumption may not hold. A later analysis associated 15,000 to 20,000 TCR beta sequences with specific HLA alleles at a false discovery rate of 0.05. V-gene and J-gene trimming of TCR beta chains was associated with a missense DCLRE1C variant in a later genetic analysis, and the association was replicated in an independent cohort. The classifier was reported to diagnose cytomegalovirus status with high specificity and sensitivity in both the original and validation cohorts. It was suggested by the authors that the approach could potentially be generalized to other disease states and immunological phenotypes. According to a later analysis, TCR association rates differed among HLA loci, with DRB1 alleles showing the most associated TCRs and HLA-C alleles showing the fewest. This cohort had only TCR beta chains sequenced, and the lack of alpha or paired-chain data limited which features could be detected. Because the 87-base-pair reads could not distinguish some IMGT-functional V segments, including TRBV6-2 and TRBV6-3, those segments were excluded. Most CMV-associated TCR beta chains appeared to be HLA-restricted in a later analysis, and the HLA associations seemed to be driven largely by CMV exposure. A further reported finding was that TCR beta sequences accurately predicted the HLA-A and HLA-B alleles for most subjects in the first cohort. When HLA alleles, especially DR and DQ, strongly co-occurred, TCR associations were difficult to assign to individual alleles. Most TCR sequences were seen in very few donors, while some public TCRs were found in many individuals. A later analysis reported that several top co-occurrence clusters appeared linked to parvovirus B19, influenza, CMV and Epstein-Barr virus. Broadly in line with IMGT annotations, most TCR beta V segments showed up in productive rearrangements about 90% or about 30% of the time in an earlier analysis of 587 of the donors. A later genetic analysis reported fewer N-insertions in productive TCRs among donors in an Asian-associated ancestry cluster than the approximately 700-donor mean. Correlated functional status among segregating V segments might be attributable to linkage disequilibrium, but an unknown experimental factor could not be ruled out. A few of the identified cytomegalovirus-associated TCR beta chains were confirmed in vitro to be specific for cytomegalovirus antigens. Compared with equally common non-associated chains, HLA-associated TCR beta chains in a later analysis were more clonally expanded and had lower generation probabilities. The earlier analysis of around 600 of the donors excluded 15 to 20 rarely observed V segments, including chromosome 9 orphons, because counts were too low. Immune exposure information for the cohort was limited to CMV serostatus.

Preparation of the library involved the immunoSEQ multiplex PCR assay. For the multiplex PCR, a mixture combining 60 forward primers for TCR Vbeta segments and 13 reverse primers for TCR Jbeta segments was used. The CDR3 region of rearranged TCR beta genes was amplified from genomic DNA by a multiplex PCR assay. The Illumina HiSeq System was used to sequence the amplified TCR beta libraries as 87-base-pair reads. Under the source paper's analysis protocol: In a later analysis, some 80 million unique TCR beta chains were counted across the roughly 670 repertoires, and some 10 million of these chains were shared by at least two donors. A nearest-neighbor algorithm error-corrected the raw reads and collapsed the reads into unique sequences, merging closely related sequences to remove PCR and sequencing errors. V, D and J gene segments were assigned by aligning CDR3 sequences to IMGT reference sequences. For a sequence to be retained, at least a six-nucleotide match to both a V gene segment and a J gene segment was required. Rearrangements were called productive when the CDR3 lacked stop codons and stayed in frame with V and J; all others were non-productive. Following IMGT convention, CDR3 was defined as the stretch from the second conserved V-encoded cysteine to the conserved J-encoded phenylalanine. Sequences without an unambiguous match to a single V gene segment were excluded from the earlier analysis of about 600 of the donors. In an earlier analysis of almost 600 of the donors, a V segment was called functional when productive rearrangements were above 56.7%, and segregating when the standard deviation between donors exceeded 5%. To diagnose cytomegalovirus status from the catalog of TCR beta chain sequences, a statistical classification framework was built. In a later analysis, TCR nucleotide sequences were compared against IMGT/GENE-DB human TR gene sequences so that V and J genes could be assigned. Using the TCRdist pipeline, a later analysis assigned CDR3 sequences along with most-parsimonious VDJ recombination scenarios. In a later analysis, each TCR beta chain was defined by its CDR3 amino acid sequence together with its V-gene family, and reads without a unique V-gene family were excluded. In a later analysis, 450 to 600 highly shared, low-generation-probability nucleotide sequences were removed to address suspected cross-contamination and a sequencing artifact. A later analysis calculated a clonal expansion index for each public chain from normalized within-repertoire ranks of inferred template counts. Generation probabilities in a later analysis came from a VDJ recombination model fitted to out-of-frame rearrangements, and those results were checked against IGoR. Hypergeometric tests were used in a later analysis to score TCR-TCR, TCR-HLA and TCR-CMV co-occurrence, with a repertoire-size bias correction applied to the TCR pairs. To estimate false discovery rates, a later analysis permuted the HLA or CMV assignments 20 times. In a later analysis, co-occurring TCRs were grouped using DBSCAN, with TCRdist sequence similarity added in when clustering inside HLA-allele-positive subsets. Co-occurrence clustering excluded repertoires with fewer than 30,000 or more than 120,000 public chains, plus five with anomalous nucleotide sharing. This is the immuneACCESS table as TCRdb keeps it, with only in-frame sequences that have V and J called. A part of the clones is gone; compared with another copy, unresolved V genes explain less than half, and the rest is unexplained. The DNA was the basis for D and trimming; V, J and clone size are from that table. The sample includes 150,000 to 160,000 clones, with 70% to 80% observed a single time. The top ten hold approximately 2.1% of the sample.

This clone was observed a single time. This clone's antigen is unknown. Base qualities were left out, and no much larger clone turns up one base away. Its CDR3 holds 16 amino acids, cysteine through phenylalanine. This entry keeps only the CDR3 DNA: 48 bases, framed from base 1. A distance of 13 bases separates the germline ends of V and J, which lose 0 bases and 2 bases respectively. The germline V gene supplies CDR1 MNHNS and CDR2 SASEGT. The cohort consisted of some 730 healthy bone marrow donors. All cohort members were sampled while nominally healthy, although unrecorded immune exposures were likely present. The donor was CMV seronegative and was included in the group of 352 seronegative cohort members. A peripheral blood sample was provided by each donor, and peripheral blood mononuclear cells were used for TCR beta sequencing. Genomic DNA was extracted from the blood cell samples with the Qiagen DNeasy Blood Extraction Kit.

Sequencing was performed on PBMCs. The receptor was derived from a man aged 25 to 40 in good health and CMV-seronegative. The rearrangement joined TRBV6-1 to TRBJ1-2; TRBD1 is perhaps the D gene, given 6 matching bases. The CDR3 reads CASSEAGGASNYGYTF. The base sequence is TGTGCCAGCAGTGAAGCGGGGGGGGCTTCAAACTATGGCTACACCTTC.